This is a list of T cell receptor beta chains from one sample in a study of T cell responses to AZD1222 COVID-19 vaccine. Data came from immunoSEQ multiplex PCR; TCRdb stores just in-frame clones and leaves some out. This table has about 150,000 clones, under 95% appearing once. The sequences come from peripheral blood, collected on day 0 of AZD1222 vaccination. These receptors originate from an adult in good health. The conserved cysteine and the conserved F or W are not part of the CDR3 here. Each record gives: CDR3 protein, CDR3 length, V gene, J gene.

CDR3aa: ASSLRGNTEAF
len: 11
v_gene: TRBV7-3
j_gene: TRBJ1-1

CDR3aa: ASSPLLTKETQY
len: 12
v_gene: TRBV5-8
j_gene: TRBJ2-5

CDR3aa: ASSLLSGTGNVANYGYT
len: 17
v_gene: TRBV18
j_gene: TRBJ1-2

CDR3aa: ASSLEEVQETQY
len: 12
v_gene: TRBV5-5
j_gene: TRBJ2-5

CDR3aa: ASSHRVGTTIETQY
len: 14
v_gene: TRBV3-1/TRBV3-2
j_gene: TRBJ2-5

CDR3aa: ASSLDPGRSDYEQY
len: 14
v_gene: TRBV7-9
j_gene: TRBJ2-7

CDR3aa: ASSVRRETSYNEQF
len: 14
v_gene: TRBV9
j_gene: TRBJ2-1

CDR3aa: ASSLDRTNEQY
len: 11
v_gene: TRBV11-3
j_gene: TRBJ2-7

CDR3aa: ASSVALGGDSGNTIY
len: 15
v_gene: TRBV9
j_gene: TRBJ1-3

CDR3aa: AWRGTSNQPQH
len: 11
v_gene: TRBV30
j_gene: TRBJ1-5

CDR3aa: ASSINEDTYEQY
len: 12
v_gene: TRBV19
j_gene: TRBJ2-7

CDR3aa: ASSQDWGLANYGYT
len: 14
v_gene: TRBV4-1
j_gene: TRBJ1-2

CDR3aa: ASSQEAVLLDTQY
len: 13
v_gene: TRBV3-1/TRBV3-2
j_gene: TRBJ2-3

CDR3aa: ASSWWGSNQPQH
len: 12
v_gene: TRBV7-2
j_gene: TRBJ1-5

CDR3aa: ASSYPGGSPNSPLH
len: 14
v_gene: TRBV7-2
j_gene: TRBJ1-6

CDR3aa: ASSRTGQGATYEQY
len: 14
v_gene: TRBV19
j_gene: TRBJ2-7

CDR3aa: ASSAQGLGVGGELF
len: 14
v_gene: TRBV2
j_gene: TRBJ2-2

CDR3aa: ASSPSASGGQADTQY
len: 15
v_gene: TRBV18
j_gene: TRBJ2-3

CDR3aa: ASTPGLNYGYT
len: 11
v_gene: TRBV5-4
j_gene: TRBJ1-2

CDR3aa: ASSSNYDRERNQPQH
len: 15
v_gene: TRBV5-8
j_gene: TRBJ1-5

CDR3aa: ARGYRGSYNEQF
len: 12
v_gene: TRBV28
j_gene: TRBJ2-1

CDR3aa: ASSPHPAQETQY
len: 12
v_gene: TRBV4-1
j_gene: TRBJ2-5

CDR3aa: ASSQVGQPQH
len: 10
v_gene: TRBV3-1/TRBV3-2
j_gene: TRBJ1-5

CDR3aa: ASSRQGADTQY
len: 11
v_gene: TRBV19
j_gene: TRBJ2-3

CDR3aa: ASANRGDEQF
len: 10
v_gene: TRBV2
j_gene: TRBJ2-1

CDR3aa: ASSLSGTGEGGQF
len: 13
v_gene: TRBV13
j_gene: TRBJ2-1

CDR3aa: ASSIAPLRSAIFYT
len: 14
v_gene: TRBV19
j_gene: TRBJ1-2

CDR3aa: ASSTGQLNQPQH
len: 12
v_gene: TRBV19
j_gene: TRBJ1-5

CDR3aa: ASSSRLYEQY
len: 10
v_gene: TRBV27
j_gene: TRBJ2-7

CDR3aa: ASSLNELGGNTIY
len: 13
v_gene: TRBV5-1
j_gene: TRBJ1-3

CDR3aa: ASSLERDTQY
len: 10
v_gene: TRBV12-3/TRBV12-4
j_gene: TRBJ2-3

CDR3aa: AWNRGTGTEAF
len: 11
v_gene: TRBV30
j_gene: TRBJ1-1

CDR3aa: ASSLGGVIIGQPQH
len: 14
v_gene: TRBV28
j_gene: TRBJ1-5

CDR3aa: ASREGAQTDTQY
len: 12
v_gene: TRBV5-1
j_gene: TRBJ2-3

CDR3aa: ACLRGAREQY
len: 10
v_gene: TRBV30
j_gene: TRBJ2-7

CDR3aa: ASSSTDRGLNTEAF
len: 14
v_gene: TRBV5-1
j_gene: TRBJ1-1

CDR3aa: ASSPSLGHSGANVLT
len: 15
v_gene: TRBV9
j_gene: TRBJ2-6

CDR3aa: AISGGSGTGSFSGELF
len: 16
v_gene: TRBV10-3
j_gene: TRBJ2-2

CDR3aa: ASSLKQVSGNTIY
len: 13
v_gene: TRBV16
j_gene: TRBJ1-3

CDR3aa: ASSPGWVGDRNQPQH
len: 15
v_gene: TRBV11-3
j_gene: TRBJ1-5